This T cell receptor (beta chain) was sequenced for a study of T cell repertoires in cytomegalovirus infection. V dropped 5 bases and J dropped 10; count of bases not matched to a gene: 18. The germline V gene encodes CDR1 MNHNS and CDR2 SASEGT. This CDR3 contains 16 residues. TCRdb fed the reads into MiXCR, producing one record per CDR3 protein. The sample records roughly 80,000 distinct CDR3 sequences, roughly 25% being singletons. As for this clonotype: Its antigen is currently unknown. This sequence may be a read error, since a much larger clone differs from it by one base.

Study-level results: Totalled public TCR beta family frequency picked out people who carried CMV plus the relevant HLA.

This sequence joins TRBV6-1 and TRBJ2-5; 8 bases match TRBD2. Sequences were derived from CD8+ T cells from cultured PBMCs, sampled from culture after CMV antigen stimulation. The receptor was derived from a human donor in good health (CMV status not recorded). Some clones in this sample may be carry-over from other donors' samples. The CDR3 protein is CASSYSGTRERGDQYF. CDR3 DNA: TGTGCCAGCAGTTATTCCGGGACTAGGGAGAGAGGGGACCAGTACTTC.